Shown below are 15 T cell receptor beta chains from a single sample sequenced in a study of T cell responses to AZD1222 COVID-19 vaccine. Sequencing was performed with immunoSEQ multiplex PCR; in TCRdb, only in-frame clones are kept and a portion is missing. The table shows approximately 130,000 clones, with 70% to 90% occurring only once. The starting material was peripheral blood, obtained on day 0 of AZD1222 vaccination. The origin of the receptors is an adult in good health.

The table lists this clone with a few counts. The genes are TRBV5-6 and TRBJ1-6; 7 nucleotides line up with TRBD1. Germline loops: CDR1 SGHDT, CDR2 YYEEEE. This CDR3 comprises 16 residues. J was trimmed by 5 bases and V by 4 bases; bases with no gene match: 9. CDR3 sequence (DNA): TGTGCCAGCAGCAAGGACAGGAGACCAAATAATTCACCCCTCCACTTT. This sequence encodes CASSKDRRPNNSPLHF.

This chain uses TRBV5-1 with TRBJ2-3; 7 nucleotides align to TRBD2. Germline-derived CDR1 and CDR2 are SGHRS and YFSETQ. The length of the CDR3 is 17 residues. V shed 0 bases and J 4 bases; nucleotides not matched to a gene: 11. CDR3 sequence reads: CASSLVLGGSGADTQYF. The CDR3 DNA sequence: TGCGCCAGCAGCTTGGTTCTCGGGGGGTCGGGTGCAGATACGCAGTATTTT.

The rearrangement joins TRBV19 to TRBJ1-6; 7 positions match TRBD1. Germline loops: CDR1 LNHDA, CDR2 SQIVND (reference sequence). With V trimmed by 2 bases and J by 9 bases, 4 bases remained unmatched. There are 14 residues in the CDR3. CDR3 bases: TGTGCCAGTAGTATAACAGGGGTAGGTTCACCCCTCCACTTT. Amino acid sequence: CASSITGVGSPLHF.

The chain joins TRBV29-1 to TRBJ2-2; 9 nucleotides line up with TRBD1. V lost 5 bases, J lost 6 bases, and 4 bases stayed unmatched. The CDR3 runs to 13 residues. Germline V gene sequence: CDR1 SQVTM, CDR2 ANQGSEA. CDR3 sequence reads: CSVIQGAPGELFF. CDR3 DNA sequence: TGCAGCGTTATACAGGGGGCGCCCGGGGAGCTGTTTTTT.

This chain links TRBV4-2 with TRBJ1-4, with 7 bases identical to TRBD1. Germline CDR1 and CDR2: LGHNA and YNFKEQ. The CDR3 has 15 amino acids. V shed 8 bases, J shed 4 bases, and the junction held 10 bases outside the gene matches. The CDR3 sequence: CASGIRTGSNEKLFF. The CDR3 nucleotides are TGTGCCAGCGGGATAAGGACAGGAAGTAATGAAAAACTGTTTTTT.

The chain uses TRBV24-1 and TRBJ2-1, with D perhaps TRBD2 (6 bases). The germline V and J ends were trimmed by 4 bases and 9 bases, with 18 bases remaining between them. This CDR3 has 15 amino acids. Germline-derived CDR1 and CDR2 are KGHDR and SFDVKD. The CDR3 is CATSDLRGRSGEQFF. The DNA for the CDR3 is TGTGCCACCAGTGACCTCCGGGGGAGGAGTGGTGAGCAGTTCTTC.

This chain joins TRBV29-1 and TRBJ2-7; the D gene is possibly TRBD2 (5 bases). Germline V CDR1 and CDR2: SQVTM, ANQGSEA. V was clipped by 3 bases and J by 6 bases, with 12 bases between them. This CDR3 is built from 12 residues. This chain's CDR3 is CSVDTGIGEQYF. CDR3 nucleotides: TGCAGCGTTGATACCGGGATTGGCGAGCAGTACTTC.

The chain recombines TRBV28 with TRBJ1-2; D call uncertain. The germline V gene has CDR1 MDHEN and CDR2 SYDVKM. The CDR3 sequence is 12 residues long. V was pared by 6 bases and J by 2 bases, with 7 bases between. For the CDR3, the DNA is TGTGCCAGCAGGGTCAGCAACTATGGCTACACCTTC. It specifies CASRVSNYGYTF.

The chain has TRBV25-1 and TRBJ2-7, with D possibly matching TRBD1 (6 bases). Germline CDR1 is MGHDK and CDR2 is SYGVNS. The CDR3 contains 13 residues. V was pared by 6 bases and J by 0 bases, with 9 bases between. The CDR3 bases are TGTGCCAGCAGCTCGGACAGCTCCTACGAGCAGTACTTC. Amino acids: CASSSDSSYEQYF.

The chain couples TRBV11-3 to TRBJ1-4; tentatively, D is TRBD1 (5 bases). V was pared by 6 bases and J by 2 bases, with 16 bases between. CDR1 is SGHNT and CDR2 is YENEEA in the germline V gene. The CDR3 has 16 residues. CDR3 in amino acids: CASRQGDPATNEKLFF. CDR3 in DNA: TGTGCCAGCAGACAAGGGGATCCTGCGACTAATGAAAAACTGTTTTTT.

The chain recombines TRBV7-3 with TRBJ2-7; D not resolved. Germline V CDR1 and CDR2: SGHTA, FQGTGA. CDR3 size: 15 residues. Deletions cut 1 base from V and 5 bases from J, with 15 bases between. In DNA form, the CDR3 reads TGTGCCAGCAGCTTAAACCCCGCCGCAAACCACGAGCAGTACTTC. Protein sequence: CASSLNPAANHEQYF.

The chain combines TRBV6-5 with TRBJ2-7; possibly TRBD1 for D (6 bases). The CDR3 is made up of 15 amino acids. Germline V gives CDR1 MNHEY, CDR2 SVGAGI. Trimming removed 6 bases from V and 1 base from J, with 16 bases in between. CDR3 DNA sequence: TGTGCCAGCAGACAGGGTGGGGCAGTTTCCTACGAGCAGTACTTC. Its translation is CASRQGGAVSYEQYF.

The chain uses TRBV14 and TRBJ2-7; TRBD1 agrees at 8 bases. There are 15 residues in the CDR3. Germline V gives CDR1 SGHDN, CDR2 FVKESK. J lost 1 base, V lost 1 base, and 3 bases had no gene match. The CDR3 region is CASSQATGVSYEQYF. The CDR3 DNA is TGTGCCAGCAGCCAAGCGACAGGGGTTTCCTACGAGCAGTACTTC.

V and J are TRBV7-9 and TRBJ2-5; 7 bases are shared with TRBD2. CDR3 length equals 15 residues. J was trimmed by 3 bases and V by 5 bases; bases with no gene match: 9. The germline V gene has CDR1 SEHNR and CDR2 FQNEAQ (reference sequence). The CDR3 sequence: CASSRQGAGKETQYF. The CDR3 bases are TGTGCCAGCAGCCGCCAGGGAGCGGGAAAAGAGACCCAGTACTTC.

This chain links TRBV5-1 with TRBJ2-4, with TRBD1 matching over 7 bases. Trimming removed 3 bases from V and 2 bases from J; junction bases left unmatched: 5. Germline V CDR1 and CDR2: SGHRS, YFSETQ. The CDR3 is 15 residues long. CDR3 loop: CASSSTQGPKNIQYF. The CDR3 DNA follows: TGCGCCAGCAGCTCAACACAGGGGCCCAAAAACATTCAGTACTTC.